A selection of T cell receptor beta chains follows, all from one sample in a study of blood T cell repertoires in COVID-19. The protocol was immunoSEQ multiplex PCR, while the TCRdb copy is restricted to in-frame clones and leaves out a portion. Among roughly 190,000 clones listed, about 85% were seen once. Sequencing input: peripheral blood. The receptors originated from a human donor in a cohort sampled during active COVID-19. Both conserved end residues are part of each CDR3. The order of the fields is D gene, CDR3 length, clone size, V gene, J gene, CDR3 protein, CDR3 DNA. The D gene is left open where the match is weak. Clone size is stated in some rows and not others, as once, few, many or a class when expanded.

>TRBD1|18|NA|TRBV6-4|TRBJ2-6
CASSVAPGQISGANVLTF
TGTGCCAGCAGTGTTGCTCCGGGACAGATCTCTGGGGCCAACGTCCTGACTTTC
>NA|16|NA|TRBV6-6|TRBJ1-2
CASSTLTGKGSYGYTF
TGTGCCAGCAGTACCCTTACAGGGAAGGGTTCCTATGGCTACACCTTC
>NA|16|NA|TRBV5-1|TRBJ2-1
CASSPTRDSRGNEQFF
TGCGCCAGCAGCCCTACACGGGACTCACGAGGCAATGAGCAGTTCTTC
>NA|14|NA|TRBV7-2|TRBJ1-2
CASNMYGVEYGYTF
TGTGCCAGCAACATGTACGGGGTTGAATATGGCTACACCTTC
>NA|15|NA|TRBV5-1|TRBJ1-2
CASSLPTGANYGYTF
TGCGCCAGCAGCTTGCCCACCGGAGCTAACTATGGCTACACCTTC
>TRBD2|18|NA|TRBV4-2|TRBJ2-3
CASSQDLNLAGGSDTQYF
TGTGCCAGCAGCCAAGATTTAAATCTAGCGGGGGGGTCGGATACGCAGTATTTT
>TRBD2|16|NA|TRBV3-1/TRBV3-2|TRBJ2-1
CASSHLWGGKNNEQFF
TGTGCCAGCAGCCATTTGTGGGGGGGAAAAAACAATGAGCAGTTCTTC
>NA|13|once|TRBV6-6|TRBJ2-5
CASRDGARETQYF
TGTGCCAGCAGAGACGGTGCTAGGGAGACCCAGTACTTC
>NA|16|NA|TRBV19|TRBJ2-2
CASSPSTGTRPGELFF
TGTGCCAGTAGTCCTTCCACAGGGACCAGGCCCGGGGAGCTGTTTTTT
>NA|13|NA|TRBV3-1/TRBV3-2|TRBJ2-7
CASSGVRGSEQYF
TGTGCCAGCAGCGGCGTCAGGGGTTCCGAGCAGTACTTC